The 30 T cell receptor beta chains below all came from one sample that was sequenced in a study of PD-1 blockade in classical Hodgkin lymphoma. This table comes from immunoSEQ multiplex PCR, and its TCRdb copy is limited to in-frame clones, with some not included. Of just over 20,000 clones in the sample, 70% to 75% were seen once. Time point here: cycle 4 day 1 (C4D1), after about 6 weeks of nivolumab. In every patient, relapse followed autologous stem cell transplantation, while exposure to brentuximab vedotin differed. Sample: peripheral blood mononuclear cells (PBMCs), taken before the fourth cycle of nivolumab. These receptors were taken from a human donor with classical Hodgkin lymphoma.

The rearrangement uses TRBV10-3 and TRBJ1-4; D is undetermined. Germline CDR1 and CDR2: ENHRY and SYGVKD. Deletions cut 10 bases from V and 0 bases from J, with 9 bases between. This CDR3 contains 13 residues. CDR3: CATQYATNEKLFF. DNA for the CDR3: TGTGCCACTCAATATGCAACTAATGAAAAACTGTTTTTT.

This chain links TRBV29-1 with TRBJ2-3; 9 bases are a match to TRBD2. The CDR3 totals 13 residues. Germline values: CDR1 SQVTM, CDR2 ANQGSEA. CDR3 loop: CTFVAGGADTQYF. The CDR3 DNA reads TGCACCTTCGTCGCGGGGGGGGCAGATACGCAGTATTTT.

The genes are TRBV28 and TRBJ1-1, with D unresolved. This CDR3 region has 12 residues. The germline V gene has CDR1 MDHEN and CDR2 SYDVKM. V was shortened by 3 bases and J by 7 bases, with 9 bases between the two germline ends. The CDR3 DNA sequence: TGTGCCAGCAGTTTTGGTAGCGTTGAAGCTTTCTTT. Translated, it gives CASSFGSVEAFF.

V and J are TRBV21-1 and TRBJ1-1; TRBD1 was called by the table and not checked on the DNA. TRBV21-1 is a known pseudogene. The CDR3 spans 13 residues. CDR3 sequence: CASSPTGYTEAFF. CDR3 sequence (DNA): TGTGCCAGCAGCCCGACAGGGTACACTGAAGCTTTCTTT.

The rearrangement links TRBV10-3 to TRBJ2-5, with a tentative D call TRBD1 (6 bases). The CDR3 sequence is 13 residues long. V gave up 10 bases and J gave up 4 bases, with 16 bases separating them. Germline V gene data show CDR1 as ENHRY and CDR2 as SYGVKD. CDR3 amino acids: CATETGVGETQYF. The CDR3, as DNA: TGTGCCACCGAGACAGGCGTAGGAGAGACCCAGTACTTC.

The rearrangement links TRBV7-9 to TRBJ2-1, with TRBD2 matching 11 bases. With 3 bases clipped from V and 3 bases from J, the junction kept 1 base outside the gene matches. Looked up from germline, CDR1 is SEHNR and CDR2 is FQNEAQ (reference sequence). This CDR3 is built from 15 residues. The CDR3 here is CASSFGTSGYNEQFF. The CDR3 DNA is TGTGCCAGCAGCTTCGGGACTAGCGGCTACAATGAGCAGTTCTTC.

There are a few counts of this clone. The V and J genes are TRBV2 and TRBJ1-1; 7 bases agree with TRBD1. V dropped 8 bases and J dropped 5; count of bases not matched to a gene: 5. CDR3 length: 12 amino acids. Germline V gene data show CDR1 as SNHLY and CDR2 as FYNNEI. The DNA of the CDR3 is TGTGCCAGCCCAGGGGGTTGGACTGAAGCTTTCTTT. Protein sequence: CASPGGWTEAFF.

The chain employs TRBV27 and TRBJ2-7; maybe TRBD2 (6 bases). V gave up 4 bases and J gave up 6 bases, with 10 bases separating them. Germline V lookup: CDR1 MNHEY, CDR2 SMNVEV (reference sequence). The CDR3 loop spans 12 amino acids. The CDR3 sequence: CASSSRRGEQYF. CDR3 bases: TGTGCCAGCAGTTCCCGGAGGGGCGAGCAGTACTTC.

The V and J genes are TRBV11-1 and TRBJ2-7; D is ambiguous. The germline V gene encodes CDR1 SGHAT and CDR2 FQDESV (reference sequence). The CDR3 runs to 14 residues. V shed 2 bases and J shed 3 bases, with 11 bases lying between them. This CDR3 reads CASSLQQPGYEQYF. The CDR3 region has the DNA TGTGCCAGCAGCTTACAGCAACCCGGCTACGAGCAGTACTTC.

The table lists this clone with a few counts. The rearrangement links TRBV6-5 to TRBJ2-2, with D maybe TRBD1 (5 bases). CDR1 is MNHEY and CDR2 is SVGAGI in the germline V gene. CDR3 size: 15 residues. Between the trimmed V and J ends, which lost 5 bases and 5 bases, there was a span of 15 bases. CDR3 protein: CASSHRQGFTGELFF. DNA of the CDR3: TGTGCCAGCAGTCACAGGCAAGGTTTTACCGGGGAGCTGTTTTTT.

This clone came up a few times. This rearrangement joins TRBV27 to TRBJ1-1; 7 bases agree with TRBD1. CDR3 length: 14 amino acids. V shed 6 bases and J 1 base; nucleotides not matched to a gene: 5. The germline CDR1 and CDR2 sequences are MNHEY and SMNVEV (reference sequence). CDR3 nucleotide sequence: TGTGCCAGCAGCCCATGGACAGGGAACACTGAAGCTTTCTTT. Residues: CASSPWTGNTEAFF.

The CDR3 loop reads CASSEIKKLFF. The CDR3 DNA is TGTGCCAGCAGTGAAATTAAAAAACTGTTTTTT. The gene calls are TRBV2 and TRBJ1-4; D gene unclear. CDR3 length: 11 amino acids. Germline V gene data show CDR1 as SNHLY and CDR2 as FYNNEI. The ends were cut back, 2 bases at V and 9 bases at J, with 4 bases in the middle.

The chain employs TRBV5-6 and TRBJ1-4, with 12 bases aligning to TRBD1. Germline-derived CDR1 and CDR2 are SGHDT and YYEEEE. The CDR3 loop spans 15 amino acids. J gave up 10 bases and V 1 base, and 5 bases lay outside the gene matches. CDR3 sequence reads: CASSLWGQGARKLFF. In DNA, the CDR3 is TGTGCCAGCAGCTTGTGGGGACAGGGGGCGCGAAAACTGTTTTTT.

The genes are TRBV7-8 and TRBJ1-1, with 7 bases identical to TRBD1. Trimming at V came to 5 bases and at J to 11 bases, leaving 17 bases not matched to a gene. There are 15 residues in the CDR3. The germline CDR1 and CDR2 sequences are SGHVS and FQNEAQ. As DNA, the CDR3 is TGTGCCAGCAGCCAATCACAGGGGCCAACCGTGGCTGCTTTCTTT. Translated, it gives CASSQSQGPTVAAFF.

This clone was picked up a small number of times. This chain links TRBV7-9 with TRBJ1-1; D is perhaps TRBD1 (6 bases). This CDR3 region has 14 residues. Germline CDR1 and CDR2: SEHNR and FQNEAQ (reference sequence). Trimming left V 1 base short and J 6 bases short, with 12 bases between. CDR3 region: CASSLGGQYAEAFF. The CDR3 region has the DNA TGTGCCAGCAGCTTAGGAGGACAGTACGCTGAAGCTTTCTTT.

By its share, this clone is medium-sized. The CDR3 DNA reads as TGTGCCAGCAGCCAGAACAGGGGATACGAGCAGTACTTC. This translates into CASSQNRGYEQYF. The chain combines TRBV4-2 with TRBJ2-7, with TRBD1 matching over 7 bases. Trimming cost V 3 bases and J 4 bases; bases outside gene matches: 3. The CDR3 contains 13 residues. Looked up from germline, CDR1 is LGHNA and CDR2 is YNFKEQ.

The rearrangement joins TRBV7-8 to TRBJ2-3; tentatively, D is TRBD1 or TRBD2 (6 bases each). The CDR3 is 15 amino acids. Germline V gives CDR1 SGHVS, CDR2 FQNEAQ. V was pared by 5 bases and J by 0 bases, with 12 bases between. As DNA, the CDR3 is TGTGCCAGCAGCAGGGGGGCGGGGAGCACAGATACGCAGTATTTT. It yields the protein CASSRGAGSTDTQYF.

This sequence joins TRBV6-7 and TRBJ2-1; the D is unclear. TRBV6-7 falls under the ORF class, with uncertain function. The CDR3 is made up of 13 amino acids. Trimming shortened V by 5 bases and J by 0 bases, and 5 bases separated the two germline ends. CDR3 sequence: CASSENSYNEQFF. Written as DNA, the CDR3 is TGTGCCAGCAGTGAAAACTCCTACAATGAGCAGTTCTTC.

This clone has just a few counts. CDR3 DNA: TGTGCCAGCGGCCCGTCCTCCTACGAGCAGTACTTC. Protein product: CASGPSSYEQYF. The V gene is TRBV5-6, the J gene TRBJ2-7; no clear D gene. This CDR3 is built from 12 residues. V was shortened by 7 bases and J by 0 bases, with 8 bases between the two germline ends. CDR1 is SGHDT and CDR2 is YYEEEE in the germline V gene.

The V call is TRBV5-6, the J call TRBJ1-1; TRBD1 is a possible D gene (5 bases). Germline V gives CDR1 SGHDT, CDR2 YYEEEE. V was pared by 7 bases and J by 1 base, with 26 bases between. CDR3 length: 18 amino acids. CDR3: CASLAGISSLLPNTEAFF. Written as DNA, the CDR3 is TGTGCCAGCTTGGCAGGGATATCGAGTCTGCTTCCGAACACTGAAGCTTTCTTT.

In its sample, this clone ranks as medium-sized. V is TRBV6-4 and J is TRBJ2-3; no definite D call. The CDR3 loop spans 13 amino acids. Germline V lookup: CDR1 MRHNA, CDR2 SNTAGT. Trimming removed 0 bases from V and 2 bases from J, with 3 bases in between. In DNA form, the CDR3 reads TGTGCCAGCAGTGACTCCAACACAGATACGCAGTATTTT. Translating gives CASSDSNTDTQYF.

The chain has TRBV4-2 and TRBJ2-7; 8 bases align to TRBD2. CDR1 and CDR2 from the germline V gene are LGHNA and YNFKEQ. Losses at the gene ends were 4 bases for V and 1 base for J; bases not matched to a gene: 3. This CDR3 region has 14 residues. The CDR3 is CASSLTSESYEQYF. CDR3 bases: TGTGCCAGCAGCCTGACTAGCGAGTCCTACGAGCAGTACTTC.

The chain has TRBV14 and TRBJ1-2, with D unclear. Germline loops: CDR1 SGHDN, CDR2 FVKESK. Between the trimmed V and J ends, which lost 4 bases and 5 bases, there was a span of 11 bases. The CDR3 totals 13 residues. The CDR3 reads CASSPIGWYGYTF. As DNA, the CDR3 is TGTGCCAGCAGCCCGATCGGATGGTATGGCTACACCTTC. The full variable domain, its missing parts supplied by reference TRBV14 and TRBJ1-2, is EAGVTQFPSHSVIEKGQTVTLRCDPISGHDNLYWYRRVMGKEIKFLLHFVKESKQDESGMPNNRFLAERTGGTYSTLKVQPAELEDSGVYFCASSPIGWYGYTFGSGTRLTVV.

The chain combines TRBV10-1 with TRBJ2-7, with 9 positions matching TRBD1. Looked up from germline, CDR1 is WNHNN and CDR2 is SYGVQD (reference sequence). The CDR3 spans 14 residues. The junction had 1 base not matched to a gene; V was cut back by 2 bases and J by 2 bases. CDR3 DNA sequence: TGCGCCAGCAGTGAGGGGACAGGGACCTACGAGCAGTACTTC. Its translation is CASSEGTGTYEQYF.

The gene calls are TRBV18 and TRBJ2-1; 13 bases line up with TRBD2. The J segment lost 9 bases and the V segment lost 4 bases, leaving 0 bases of the junction unmatched. This CDR3 contains 13 residues. Per germline, CDR1 KGHSH and CDR2 LQKENI. The CDR3 DNA reads TGTGCCAGCTCACGGACTAGCGGGAGTGAGCAGTTCTTC. Translating gives CASSRTSGSEQFF.

The chain links TRBV4-1 to TRBJ1-2, with D maybe TRBD1 (5 bases). The CDR3 covers 17 residues. Per the germline V gene, CDR1 is MGHRA and CDR2 is YSYEKL. V gave up 0 bases and J gave up 2 bases, with 16 bases separating them. CDR3 protein: CASSQEGAVTQNYGYTF. The CDR3 DNA reads as TGCGCCAGCAGCCAAGAAGGGGCAGTCACTCAGAACTATGGCTACACCTTC.

V gene TRBV30 combines with J gene TRBJ1-1; D is unclear. The CDR3 is 13 amino acids. Germline V lookup: CDR1 GTSNPN, CDR2 SVGIG (reference sequence). Trimming removed 0 bases from V and 3 bases from J, with 8 bases in between. The CDR3 region is CAWSVRADTEAFF. The CDR3, as DNA: TGTGCCTGGAGTGTACGGGCGGACACTGAAGCTTTCTTT. Full variable domain (remainder filled in from reference TRBV30 and TRBJ1-1): SQTIHQWPATLVQPVGSPLSLECTVEGTSNPNLYWYRQAAGRGLQLLFYSVGIGQISSEVPQNLSASRPQDRQFILSSKKLLLSDSGFYLCAWSVRADTEAFFGQGTRLTVV.

This chain uses TRBV10-1 with TRBJ2-3, with no clear D. V shed 8 bases and J shed 5 bases, with 14 bases lying between them. CDR3 size: 13 residues. The germline CDR1 and CDR2 sequences are WNHNN and SYGVQD (reference sequence). CDR3 coding DNA: TGCGCCAGCGGCGACCTATTCGGAGATACGCAGTATTTT. Residues: CASGDLFGDTQYF.

The chain employs TRBV30 and TRBJ2-3; 12 nucleotides match TRBD2. CDR3 size: 18 residues. J lost 2 bases, V lost 0 bases, and 9 bases had no gene match. Germline CDR1 GTSNPN, CDR2 SVGIG (reference sequence). The CDR3: CAWSVRTSGISHTDTQYF. In DNA, the CDR3 is TGTGCCTGGAGTGTACGGACTAGCGGGATCTCTCACACAGATACGCAGTATTTT. Full variable domain (missing parts from reference TRBV30 and TRBJ2-3): SQTIHQWPATLVQPVGSPLSLECTVEGTSNPNLYWYRQAAGRGLQLLFYSVGIGQISSEVPQNLSASRPQDRQFILSSKKLLLSDSGFYLCAWSVRTSGISHTDTQYFGPGTRLTVL.

CDR3 loop: CASSLGQAGRNTGELFF. As DNA, the CDR3 is TGTGCCAGCAGCTTAGGTCAGGCGGGACGGAACACCGGGGAGCTGTTTTTT. This chain joins TRBV7-9 and TRBJ2-2; D might be TRBD2 (6 bases). CDR1 and CDR2 from the germline V gene are SEHNR and FQNEAQ (reference sequence). V lost 1 base and J 1 base, leaving 13 bases between the germline ends. The CDR3 covers 17 residues.